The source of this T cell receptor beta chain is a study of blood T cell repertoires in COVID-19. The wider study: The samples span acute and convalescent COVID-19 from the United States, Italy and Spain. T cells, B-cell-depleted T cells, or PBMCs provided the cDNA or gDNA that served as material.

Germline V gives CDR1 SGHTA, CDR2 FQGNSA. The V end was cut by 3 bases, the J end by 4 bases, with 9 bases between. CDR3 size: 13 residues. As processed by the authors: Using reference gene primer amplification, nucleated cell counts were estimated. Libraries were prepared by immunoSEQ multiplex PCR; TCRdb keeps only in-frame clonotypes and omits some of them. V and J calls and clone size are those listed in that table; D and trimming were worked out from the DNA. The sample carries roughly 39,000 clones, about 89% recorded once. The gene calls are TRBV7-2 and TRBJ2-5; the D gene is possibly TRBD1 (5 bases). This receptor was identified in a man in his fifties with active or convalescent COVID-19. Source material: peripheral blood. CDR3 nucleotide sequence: TGTGCCAGCAGCTTCCTCAGGGCAGAGACCCAGTACTTC. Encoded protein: CASSFLRAETQYF.